The rows below give T cell receptor beta chains drawn from one sample of a study of shared clonotypes between healthy human individuals. Using immunoSEQ multiplex PCR, the repertoire was profiled, and TCRdb retains in-frame clones only, with some absent. Among some 980,000 clones listed, approximately 76% were seen once. Material: memory CD4+ T cells sorted from blood. The receptors come from a man aged 18 to 30 in good health. Each CDR3 is given with its conserved first and last residue. A D gene is named only where the DNA matches it firmly. Size is stated for part of the rows, as once, few or many counts, or as a class when the clone is expanded.

CDR3 DNA: TGTGCCAGCAGCTTGTCAGGGTTTGCAACGAACACCGGGGAGCTGTTTTTT
CDR3 protein: CASSLSGFATNTGELFF
J gene: TRBJ2-2
V gene: TRBV5-6
CDR3 length: 17
D gene: NA
clone size: few

CDR3 DNA: TGTGCCAGCAGCCCCATTGGGGCGAGCGATGGCTACACCTTC
CDR3 protein: CASSPIGASDGYTF
J gene: TRBJ1-2
V gene: TRBV11-2
CDR3 length: 14
D gene: NA
clone size: few

CDR3 DNA: TGTGCCAGCAGCTCACAACCCAACTATGGCTACACCTTC
CDR3 protein: CASSSQPNYGYTF
J gene: TRBJ1-2
V gene: TRBV11-2
CDR3 length: 13
D gene: NA
clone size: NA

CDR3 DNA: TGCGCCAGCAGATTCGGACTAGCGGGAGAAGGGGAGACCCAGTACTTC
CDR3 protein: CASRFGLAGEGETQYF
J gene: TRBJ2-5
V gene: TRBV5-1
CDR3 length: 16
D gene: TRBD2
clone size: NA

CDR3 DNA: TGTGCCATCAGTGGCTTACAGGACACCGGGGAGCTGTTTTTT
CDR3 protein: CAISGLQDTGELFF
J gene: TRBJ2-2
V gene: TRBV10-3
CDR3 length: 14
D gene: NA
clone size: NA

CDR3 DNA: TGTGCCAGCAGTGATTCCGGACAGGGCCTTTTTTCACCCCTCCACTTT
CDR3 protein: CASSDSGQGLFSPLHF
J gene: TRBJ1-6
V gene: TRBV25-1
CDR3 length: 16
D gene: TRBD1
clone size: NA

CDR3 DNA: TGTGCCAGCTCACTTAGTGAGGGAAGAAGAACTGAAGCTTTCTTT
CDR3 protein: CASSLSEGRRTEAFF
J gene: TRBJ1-1
V gene: TRBV18
CDR3 length: 15
D gene: NA
clone size: NA

CDR3 DNA: TGCGCCAGCAGCCAGACAGGTCCCCTAATGTATGGCTACACCTTC
CDR3 protein: CASSQTGPLMYGYTF
J gene: TRBJ1-2
V gene: TRBV4-1
CDR3 length: 15
D gene: NA
clone size: NA

CDR3 DNA: TGTGCCAGTAGTAAGGTAAACGGCAATCAGCCCCAGCATTTT
CDR3 protein: CASSKVNGNQPQHF
J gene: TRBJ1-5
V gene: TRBV19
CDR3 length: 14
D gene: NA
clone size: few

CDR3 DNA: TGTGCCTGGAGTGAAGCCTTAGCAGGCGAAGCTTTCTTT
CDR3 protein: CAWSEALAGEAFF
J gene: TRBJ1-1
V gene: TRBV30
CDR3 length: 13
D gene: NA
clone size: NA

CDR3 DNA: TGTGCCAGCTGCCTACGGGTCTCCTACGAGCAGTACTTC
CDR3 protein: CASCLRVSYEQYF
J gene: TRBJ2-7
V gene: TRBV2
CDR3 length: 13
D gene: NA
clone size: NA

CDR3 DNA: TGCAGCGTTGATAGCGGGGCAGGAGATACGCAGTATTTT
CDR3 protein: CSVDSGAGDTQYF
J gene: TRBJ2-3
V gene: TRBV29-1
CDR3 length: 13
D gene: TRBD2
clone size: NA

CDR3 DNA: TGTGCCAGCAGAGCGGACCTCACAGATACGCAGTATTTT
CDR3 protein: CASRADLTDTQYF
J gene: TRBJ2-3
V gene: TRBV6-1
CDR3 length: 13
D gene: NA
clone size: NA

CDR3 DNA: TGTGCCAGTAGCAGGGATCCTAACTATGGCTACACCTTC
CDR3 protein: CASSRDPNYGYTF
J gene: TRBJ1-2
V gene: TRBV2
CDR3 length: 13
D gene: NA
clone size: NA

CDR3 DNA: TGTGCCATCAGTGAGTCGGATTACGGTGGGCCCGGCGGTAATGAGCAGTTCTTC
CDR3 protein: CAISESDYGGPGGNEQFF
J gene: TRBJ2-1
V gene: TRBV10-3
CDR3 length: 18
D gene: NA
clone size: NA

CDR3 DNA: TGTGCCAGCAGTTACTCAGGGTCGGGCACTGAAGCTTTCTTT
CDR3 protein: CASSYSGSGTEAFF
J gene: TRBJ1-1
V gene: TRBV6-6
CDR3 length: 14
D gene: NA
clone size: NA

CDR3 DNA: TGTGCCAGTAGACCGAGCGGAGGGGATCAGCCCCAGCATTTT
CDR3 protein: CASRPSGGDQPQHF
J gene: TRBJ1-5
V gene: TRBV19
CDR3 length: 14
D gene: NA
clone size: NA

CDR3 DNA: TGTGCCAGTAGTCCCCTGACTACTGACGAGCAGTACTTC
CDR3 protein: CASSPLTTDEQYF
J gene: TRBJ2-7
V gene: TRBV19
CDR3 length: 13
D gene: NA
clone size: NA

CDR3 DNA: TGCGCCAGCAGCTTAAGCGAATTTAACTATGGCTACACCTTC
CDR3 protein: CASSLSEFNYGYTF
J gene: TRBJ1-2
V gene: TRBV5-1
CDR3 length: 14
D gene: NA
clone size: NA

CDR3 DNA: TGTGCCAGTAGTACCCGGGAAGCTCAACGCGACGAGCAGTACTTC
CDR3 protein: CASSTREAQRDEQYF
J gene: TRBJ2-7
V gene: TRBV19
CDR3 length: 15
D gene: NA
clone size: NA

CDR3 DNA: TGTGCCAGCAGCTTAGAGCTAAGTGAGCAGTTCTTC
CDR3 protein: CASSLELSEQFF
J gene: TRBJ2-1
V gene: TRBV7-9
CDR3 length: 12
D gene: NA
clone size: NA

CDR3 DNA: TGTGCCAGCAGCTTGGGGTGGCGGGAGGGAGCCTACGAGCAGTACTTC
CDR3 protein: CASSLGWREGAYEQYF
J gene: TRBJ2-7
V gene: TRBV5-6
CDR3 length: 16
D gene: TRBD2
clone size: NA

CDR3 DNA: TGTGCCAGCAGTCGCTCTAGCGGCTCCTACGAGCAGTACTTC
CDR3 protein: CASSRSSGSYEQYF
J gene: TRBJ2-7
V gene: TRBV6-5
CDR3 length: 14
D gene: TRBD2
clone size: NA

CDR3 DNA: TGCGCCAGCAGTGAGTCGGGGTTGGAAATGTTTTTT
CDR3 protein: CASSESGLEMFF
J gene: TRBJ1-4
V gene: TRBV10-2
CDR3 length: 12
D gene: NA
clone size: NA

CDR3 DNA: TGTGCCAGTAACCCTGGTAGCGGGGGTTTCACCGGGGAGCTGTTTTTT
CDR3 protein: CASNPGSGGFTGELFF
J gene: TRBJ2-2
V gene: TRBV19
CDR3 length: 16
D gene: TRBD2
clone size: few

CDR3 DNA: TGCAGCCGAAACCCGGGGTCTTGGGGGACCCAGTACTTC
CDR3 protein: CSRNPGSWGTQYF
J gene: TRBJ2-5
V gene: TRBV29-1
CDR3 length: 13
D gene: NA
clone size: NA

CDR3 DNA: TGTGCCTGGAGTGATGGAGGGGGCGGCCGAGCCAAAAACATTCAGTACTTC
CDR3 protein: CAWSDGGGGRAKNIQYF
J gene: TRBJ2-4
V gene: TRBV30
CDR3 length: 17
D gene: NA
clone size: NA